The sequence of this T cell receptor (beta chain) was determined in a study of vaccination effects on CD4 cells after COVID-19. Before sequencing, viral peptide pools were used by the ViraFEST assay to expand antigen-specific CD4+ T cells. Around day 10 of culture, CD4+ T cells were separated out. All vaccine recipients tested negative for nucleocapsid antibodies and had never contracted SARS-CoV-2 infection. After approximately 2 million PBMC were placed in each well, they were cultured with approximately 9.4 IU/ml IL-2 and around 10 ug/ml peptides. It was on days 3 and 7 that half the medium was replaced with IL-2 medium. Profiled with immunoSEQ multiplex PCR; TCRdb holds only in-frame clones, not every one. The table lists tens of thousands of clones, about 79% of them singletons. CDR3 length: 16 amino acids. Per germline, CDR1 MNHNY and CDR2 SVGAGI (reference sequence). After removal of 4 bases from V and 2 bases from J, the junction contained 7 bases not matched to a gene.

Whole-study findings and limits: Few convalescent patients were studied, and early post-infection samples were lacking. Clonal contraction was marked in infection- and vaccine-induced clones late after vaccination.

Regarding this clone: No antigen is known for it.

The material was CD4+ T cells from PBMCs cultured with SARS-CoV-2 spike peptides, obtained before COVID-19 vaccination. This receptor was obtained from a human donor who received a COVID-19 vaccine. The chain links TRBV6-6 to TRBJ1-3; 8 nucleotides agree with TRBD1. The DNA of the CDR3 is TGTGCCAGCAGTTTCTACGACAGGGGAACTGGAAACACCATATATTTT. Translating gives CASSFYDRGTGNTIYF.